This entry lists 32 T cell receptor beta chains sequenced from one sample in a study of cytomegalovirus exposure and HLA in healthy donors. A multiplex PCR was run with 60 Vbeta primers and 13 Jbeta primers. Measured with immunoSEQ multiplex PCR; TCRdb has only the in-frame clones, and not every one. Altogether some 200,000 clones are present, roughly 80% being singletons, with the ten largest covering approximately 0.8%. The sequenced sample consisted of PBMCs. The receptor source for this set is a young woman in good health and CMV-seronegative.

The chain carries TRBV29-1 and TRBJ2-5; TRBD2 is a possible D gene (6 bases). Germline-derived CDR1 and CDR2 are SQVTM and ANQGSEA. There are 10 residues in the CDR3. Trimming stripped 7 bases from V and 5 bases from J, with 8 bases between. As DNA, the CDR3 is TGCAGCGCCGGAGGGGAGACCCAGTACTTC. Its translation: CSAGGETQYF.

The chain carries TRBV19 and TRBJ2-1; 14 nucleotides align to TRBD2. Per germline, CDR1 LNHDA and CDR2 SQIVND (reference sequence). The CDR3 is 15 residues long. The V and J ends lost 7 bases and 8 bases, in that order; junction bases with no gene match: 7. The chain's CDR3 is CASIETSGRAHEQFF. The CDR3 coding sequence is TGTGCCAGTATCGAGACTAGCGGGAGGGCCCATGAGCAGTTCTTC.

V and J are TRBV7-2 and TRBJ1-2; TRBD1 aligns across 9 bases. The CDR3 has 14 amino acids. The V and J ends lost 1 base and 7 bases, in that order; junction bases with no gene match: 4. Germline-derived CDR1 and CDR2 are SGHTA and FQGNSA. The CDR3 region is CASSLGGQGTGYTF. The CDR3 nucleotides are TGTGCCAGCAGCTTAGGTGGACAGGGGACTGGCTACACCTTC.

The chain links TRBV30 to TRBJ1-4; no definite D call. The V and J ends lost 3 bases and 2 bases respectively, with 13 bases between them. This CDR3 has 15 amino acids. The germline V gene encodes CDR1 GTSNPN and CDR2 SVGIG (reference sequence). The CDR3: CAWRTIMRTNEKLFF. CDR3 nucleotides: TGTGCCTGGAGAACCATTATGAGGACTAATGAAAAACTGTTTTTT. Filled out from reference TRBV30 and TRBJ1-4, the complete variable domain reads SQTIHQWPATLVQPVGSPLSLECTVEGTSNPNLYWYRQAAGRGLQLLFYSVGIGQISSEVPQNLSASRPQDRQFILSSKKLLLSDSGFYLCAWRTIMRTNEKLFFGSGTQLSVL.

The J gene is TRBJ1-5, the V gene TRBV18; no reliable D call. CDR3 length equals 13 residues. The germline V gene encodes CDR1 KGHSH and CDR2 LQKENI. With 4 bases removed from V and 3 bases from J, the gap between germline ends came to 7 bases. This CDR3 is CASSLAVNQPQHF. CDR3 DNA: TGTGCCAGCTCACTGGCCGTCAATCAGCCCCAGCATTTT.

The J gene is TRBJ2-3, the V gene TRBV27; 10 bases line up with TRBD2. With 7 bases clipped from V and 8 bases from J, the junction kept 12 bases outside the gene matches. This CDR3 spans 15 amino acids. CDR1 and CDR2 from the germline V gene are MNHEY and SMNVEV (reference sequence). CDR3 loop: CASIQAGGVHGTQYF. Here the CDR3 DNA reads TGTGCCAGCATCCAAGCGGGAGGGGTTCATGGTACGCAGTATTTT.

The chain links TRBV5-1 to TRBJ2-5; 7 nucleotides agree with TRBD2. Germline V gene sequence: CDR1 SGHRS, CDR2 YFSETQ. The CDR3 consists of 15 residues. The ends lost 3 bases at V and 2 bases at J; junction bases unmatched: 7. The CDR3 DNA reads TGCGCCAGCAGCTCGTTCCCGGGGGGACAAGAGACCCAGTACTTC. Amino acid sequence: CASSSFPGGQETQYF.

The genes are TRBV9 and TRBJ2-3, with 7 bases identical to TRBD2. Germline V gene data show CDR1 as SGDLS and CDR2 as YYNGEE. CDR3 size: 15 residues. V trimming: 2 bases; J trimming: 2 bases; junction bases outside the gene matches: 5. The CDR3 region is CASSVKAGDTDTQYF. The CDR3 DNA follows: TGTGCCAGCAGCGTCAAGGCGGGAGACACAGATACGCAGTATTTT.

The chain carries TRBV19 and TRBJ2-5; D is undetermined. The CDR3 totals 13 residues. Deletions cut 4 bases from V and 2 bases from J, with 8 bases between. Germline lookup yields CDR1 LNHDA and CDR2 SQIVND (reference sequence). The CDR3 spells CASSTTGQETQYF. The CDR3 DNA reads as TGTGCCAGTAGTACGACGGGTCAAGAGACCCAGTACTTC.

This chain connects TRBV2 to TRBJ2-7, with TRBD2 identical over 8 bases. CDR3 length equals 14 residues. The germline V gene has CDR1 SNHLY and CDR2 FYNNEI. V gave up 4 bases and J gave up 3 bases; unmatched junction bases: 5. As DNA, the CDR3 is TGTGCCAGCAGTGCACTAGCGGACAACTACGAGCAGTACTTC. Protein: CASSALADNYEQYF.

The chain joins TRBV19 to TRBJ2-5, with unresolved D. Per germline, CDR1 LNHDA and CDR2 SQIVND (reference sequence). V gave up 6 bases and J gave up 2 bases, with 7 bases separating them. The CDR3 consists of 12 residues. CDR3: CASSYTQETQYF. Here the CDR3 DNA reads TGTGCCAGTAGCTATACGCAAGAGACCCAGTACTTC.

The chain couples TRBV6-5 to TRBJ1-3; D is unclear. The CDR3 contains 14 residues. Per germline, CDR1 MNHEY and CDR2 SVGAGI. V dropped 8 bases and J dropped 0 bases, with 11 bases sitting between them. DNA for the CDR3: TGTGCCAGCGAGTGGGGAGTCTCTGGAAACACCATATATTTT. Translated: CASEWGVSGNTIYF.

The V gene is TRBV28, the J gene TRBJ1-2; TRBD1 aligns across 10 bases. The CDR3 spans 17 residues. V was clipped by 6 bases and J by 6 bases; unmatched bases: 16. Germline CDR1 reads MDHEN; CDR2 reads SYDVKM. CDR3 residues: CASRVFGTGEGSNGYTF. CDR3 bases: TGTGCCAGCAGAGTTTTCGGGACAGGGGAAGGCAGTAATGGCTACACCTTC.

CDR3 nucleotides: TGTGCCAGCAGTGACGGGACAGGGTCATTCCAAGAGACCCAGTACTTC. It specifies CASSDGTGSFQETQYF. The genes are TRBV27 and TRBJ2-5; 9 bases map to TRBD1. Germline CDR1 MNHEY, CDR2 SMNVEV (reference sequence). Trimming at V came to 5 bases and at J to 1 base, leaving 8 bases not matched to a gene. This CDR3 region has 16 residues.

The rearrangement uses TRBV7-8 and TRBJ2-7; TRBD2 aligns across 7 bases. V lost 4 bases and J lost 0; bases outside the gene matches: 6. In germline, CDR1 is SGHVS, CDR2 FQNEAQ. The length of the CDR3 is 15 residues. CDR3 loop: CASSSRTRSSYEQYF. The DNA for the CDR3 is TGTGCCAGCAGCTCCAGGACTAGGAGCTCCTACGAGCAGTACTTC.

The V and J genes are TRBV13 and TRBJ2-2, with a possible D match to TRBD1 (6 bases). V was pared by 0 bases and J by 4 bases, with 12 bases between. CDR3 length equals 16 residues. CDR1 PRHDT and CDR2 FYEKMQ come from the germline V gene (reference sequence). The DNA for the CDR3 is TGTGCCAGCAGCTTAGGGGGGGCGCTGGGCACCGGGGAGCTGTTTTTT. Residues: CASSLGGALGTGELFF. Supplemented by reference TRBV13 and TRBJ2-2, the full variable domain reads AAGVIQSPRHLIKEKRETATLKCYPIPRHDTVYWYQQGPGQDPQFLISFYEKMQSDKGSIPDRFSAQQFSDYHSELNMSSLELGDSALYFCASSLGGALGTGELFFGEGSRLTVL.

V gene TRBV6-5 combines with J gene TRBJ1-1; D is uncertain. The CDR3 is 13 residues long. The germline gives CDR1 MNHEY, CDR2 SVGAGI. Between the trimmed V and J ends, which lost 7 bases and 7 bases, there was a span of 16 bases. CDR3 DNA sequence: TGTGCCAGCATACCCTTATACGCGGGTGAAGCTTTCTTT. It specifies CASIPLYAGEAFF.

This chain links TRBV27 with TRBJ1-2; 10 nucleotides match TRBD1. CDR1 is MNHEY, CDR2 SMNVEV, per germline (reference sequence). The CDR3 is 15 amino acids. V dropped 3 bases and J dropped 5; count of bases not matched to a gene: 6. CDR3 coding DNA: TGTGCCAGCAGTTTCGGGGGACAGGGGCCATATGGCTACACCTTC. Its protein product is CASSFGGQGPYGYTF.

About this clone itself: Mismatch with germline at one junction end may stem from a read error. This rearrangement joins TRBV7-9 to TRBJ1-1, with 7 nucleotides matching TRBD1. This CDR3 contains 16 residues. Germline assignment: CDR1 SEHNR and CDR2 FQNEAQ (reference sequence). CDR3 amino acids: CSSSSNLDRVDTEAFF. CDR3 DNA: TGTTCCAGCAGCTCTAACCTTGACAGGGTCGACACTGAAGCTTTCTTT.

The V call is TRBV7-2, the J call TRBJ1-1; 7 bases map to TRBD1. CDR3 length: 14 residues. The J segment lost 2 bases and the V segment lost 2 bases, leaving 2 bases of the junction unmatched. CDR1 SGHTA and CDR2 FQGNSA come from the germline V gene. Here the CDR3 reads CASSLRQGNTEAFF. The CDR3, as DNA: TGTGCCAGCAGCTTAAGACAGGGTAACACTGAAGCTTTCTTT.

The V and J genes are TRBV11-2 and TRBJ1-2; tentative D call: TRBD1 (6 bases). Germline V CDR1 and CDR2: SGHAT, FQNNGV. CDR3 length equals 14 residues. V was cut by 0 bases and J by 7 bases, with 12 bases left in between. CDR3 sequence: CASSLEWGQGGYTF. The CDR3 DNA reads TGTGCCAGCAGCTTAGAGTGGGGGCAGGGTGGCTACACCTTC.

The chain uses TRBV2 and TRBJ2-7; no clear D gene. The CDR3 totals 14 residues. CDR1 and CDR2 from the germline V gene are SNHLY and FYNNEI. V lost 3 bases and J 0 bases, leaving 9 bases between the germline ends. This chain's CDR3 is CASSEARSSYEQYF. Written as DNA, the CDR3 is TGTGCCAGCAGTGAGGCAAGGAGCTCCTACGAGCAGTACTTC.

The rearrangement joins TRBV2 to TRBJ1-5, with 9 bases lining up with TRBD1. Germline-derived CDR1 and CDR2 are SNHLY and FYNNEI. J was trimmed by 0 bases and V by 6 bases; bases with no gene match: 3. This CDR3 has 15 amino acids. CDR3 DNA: TGTGCCAGCAGCGGACAGGGGTATAGCAATCAGCCCCAGCATTTT. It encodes CASSGQGYSNQPQHF. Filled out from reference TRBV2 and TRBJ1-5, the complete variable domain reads EPEVTQTPSHQVTQMGQEVILRCVPISNHLYFYWYRQILGQKVEFLVSFYNNEISEKSEIFDDQFSVERPDGSNFTLKIRSTKLEDSAMYFCASSGQGYSNQPQHFGDGTRLSIL.

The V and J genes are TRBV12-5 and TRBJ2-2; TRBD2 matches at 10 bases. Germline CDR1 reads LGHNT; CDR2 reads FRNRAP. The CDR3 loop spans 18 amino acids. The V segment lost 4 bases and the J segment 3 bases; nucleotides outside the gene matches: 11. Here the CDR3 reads CASGSWAWTSGDTGELFF. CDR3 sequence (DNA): TGTGCTAGTGGTTCCTGGGCCTGGACTAGCGGAGACACCGGGGAGCTGTTTTTT.

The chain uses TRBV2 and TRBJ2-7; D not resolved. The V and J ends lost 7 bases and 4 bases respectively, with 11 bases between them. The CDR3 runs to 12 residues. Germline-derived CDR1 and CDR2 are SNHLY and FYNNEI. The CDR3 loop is CASTVKFYEQYF. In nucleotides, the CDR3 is TGTGCCAGCACGGTGAAGTTTTACGAGCAGTACTTC.

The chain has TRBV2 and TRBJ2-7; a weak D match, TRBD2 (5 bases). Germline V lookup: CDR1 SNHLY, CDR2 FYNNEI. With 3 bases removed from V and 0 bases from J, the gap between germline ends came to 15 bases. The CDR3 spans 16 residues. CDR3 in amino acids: CASSDGERGPSYEQYF. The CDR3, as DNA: TGTGCCAGCAGTGATGGGGAGCGAGGTCCCTCCTACGAGCAGTACTTC.

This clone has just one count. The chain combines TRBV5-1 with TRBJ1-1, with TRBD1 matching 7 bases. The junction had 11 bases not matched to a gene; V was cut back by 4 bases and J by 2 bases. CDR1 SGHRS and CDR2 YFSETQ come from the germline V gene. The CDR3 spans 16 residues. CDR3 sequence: CASSMVTGASNTEAFF. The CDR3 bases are TGCGCCAGCAGCATGGTTACAGGGGCAAGTAACACTGAAGCTTTCTTT.

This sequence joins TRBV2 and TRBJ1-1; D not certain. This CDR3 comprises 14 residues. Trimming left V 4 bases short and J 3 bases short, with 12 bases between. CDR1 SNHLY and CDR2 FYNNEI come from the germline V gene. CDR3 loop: CASSVRGIDTEAFF. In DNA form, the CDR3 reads TGTGCCAGCAGTGTTCGAGGGATTGACACTGAAGCTTTCTTT.

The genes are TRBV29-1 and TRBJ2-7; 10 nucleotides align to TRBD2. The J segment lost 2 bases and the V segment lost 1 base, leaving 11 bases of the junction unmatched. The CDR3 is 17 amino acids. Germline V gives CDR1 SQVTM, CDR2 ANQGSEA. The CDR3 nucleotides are TGCAGCGTTGAAGGAGGAGCGGGAGGGAGGTCGGCCTACGAGCAGTACTTC. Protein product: CSVEGGAGGRSAYEQYF.

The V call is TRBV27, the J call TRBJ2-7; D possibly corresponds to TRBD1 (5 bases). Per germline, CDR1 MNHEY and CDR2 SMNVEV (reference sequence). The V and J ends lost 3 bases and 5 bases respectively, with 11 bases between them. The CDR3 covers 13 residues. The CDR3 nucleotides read TGTGCCAGCAGTTTTCAGCAGGGCCACGAGCAGTACTTC. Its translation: CASSFQQGHEQYF.

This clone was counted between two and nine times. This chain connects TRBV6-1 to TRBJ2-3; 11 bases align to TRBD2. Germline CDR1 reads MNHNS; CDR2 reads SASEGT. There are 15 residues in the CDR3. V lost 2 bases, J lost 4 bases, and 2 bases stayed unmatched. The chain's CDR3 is CASSEQLAGADTQYF. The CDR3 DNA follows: TGTGCCAGCAGTGAACAACTAGCGGGAGCAGATACGCAGTATTTT.

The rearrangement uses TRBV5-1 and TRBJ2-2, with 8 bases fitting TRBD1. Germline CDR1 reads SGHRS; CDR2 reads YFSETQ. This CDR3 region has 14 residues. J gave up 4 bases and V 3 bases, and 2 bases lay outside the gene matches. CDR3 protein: CASSWGQVTGELFF. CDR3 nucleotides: TGCGCCAGCAGCTGGGGACAGGTCACCGGGGAGCTGTTTTTT.